A single sample is the source of the 31 T cell receptor beta chains below, sequenced in a study of cytotoxic CD8 clonotypes in ibrutinib-treated CLL. Libraries were prepared by immunoSEQ multiplex PCR; TCRdb keeps only in-frame clonotypes and omits some of them. Of tens of thousands of clones listed, over 60% are singletons. The specimen comprised PBMCs, sampled after 12 months of ibrutinib treatment. The source is a human donor with chronic lymphocytic leukemia.

V gene TRBV14 combines with J gene TRBJ2-1, with 8 positions matching TRBD2. The CDR3 loop spans 15 amino acids. Germline values: CDR1 SGHDN, CDR2 FVKESK. J was trimmed by 0 bases and V by 4 bases; bases with no gene match: 2. CDR3 DNA sequence: TGTGCCAGCAGCCGTAGCGGGAACTCCTACAATGAGCAGTTCTTC. This sequence encodes CASSRSGNSYNEQFF. Complete variable domain (other parts from reference TRBV14 and TRBJ2-1): EAGVTQFPSHSVIEKGQTVTLRCDPISGHDNLYWYRRVMGKEIKFLLHFVKESKQDESGMPNNRFLAERTGGTYSTLKVQPAELEDSGVYFCASSRSGNSYNEQFFGPGTRLTVL.

The chain's CDR3 is CASSSIRGLAGVRETQYF. The DNA of the CDR3 is TGCGCCAGCAGCTCGATTCGGGGACTAGCGGGAGTACGGGAGACCCAGTACTTC. The chain combines TRBV5-1 with TRBJ2-5; 14 bases match TRBD2. V lost 3 bases to trimming and J lost 5 bases; unmatched junction nucleotides: 12. CDR1 SGHRS and CDR2 YFSETQ come from the germline V gene. CDR3 length: 18 amino acids.

The rearrangement joins TRBV10-3 to TRBJ2-7; D gene unclear. CDR3 length: 12 amino acids. V was clipped by 0 bases and J by 6 bases, with 6 bases between them. Germline V gives CDR1 ENHRY, CDR2 SYGVKD. This CDR3 reads CAISESQLEQYF. The CDR3 nucleotides read TGTGCCATCAGTGAGTCCCAGCTCGAGCAGTACTTC.

CDR3 residues: CASRTADRPAYGYTF. The CDR3 DNA follows: TGTGCCAGTAGGACAGCAGACAGACCTGCCTATGGCTACACCTTC. The chain couples TRBV19 to TRBJ1-2, with D possibly matching TRBD1 (5 bases). The CDR3 consists of 15 residues. Trimming removed 6 bases from V and 4 bases from J, with 18 bases in between. Germline-derived CDR1 and CDR2 are LNHDA and SQIVND (reference sequence).

The sample holds one count of this clone. V gene TRBV2 combines with J gene TRBJ2-7; D might be TRBD1 (8 bases). CDR3 length: 17 residues. CDR1 is SNHLY, CDR2 FYNNEI, per germline. Trimming left V 7 bases short and J 1 base short, with 23 bases between. In DNA form, the CDR3 reads TGTGCCAGCAAAAATAATCACAGGGGGGGGAATTCCTACGAGCAGTACTTC. Encoded protein: CASKNNHRGGNSYEQYF.

The chain uses TRBV7-2 and TRBJ2-3, with D perhaps matching TRBD1 or TRBD2 (5 bases each). V was pared by 0 bases and J by 1 base, with 14 bases between. The CDR3 consists of 17 residues. Germline CDR1 SGHTA, CDR2 FQGNSA. CDR3 protein: CASSLAGVALGTDTQYF. The CDR3 nucleotides are TGTGCCAGCAGCTTAGCGGGGGTAGCGTTAGGCACAGATACGCAGTATTTT. The full variable domain, in which reference TRBV7-2 and TRBJ2-3 provide the parts outside the CDR3, is GAGVSQSPSNKVTEKGKDVELRCDPISGHTALYWYRQSLGQGLEFLIYFQGNSAPDKSGLPSDRFSAERTGGSVSTLTIQRTQQEDSAVYLCASSLAGVALGTDTQYFGPGTRLTVL.

The rearrangement uses TRBV29-1 and TRBJ2-7; 15 bases match TRBD2. V gave up 4 bases and J gave up 0 bases; unmatched junction bases: 4. The CDR3 is 16 residues long. Per germline, CDR1 SQVTM and CDR2 ANQGSEA. CDR3 loop: CSVAAGLAGGSYEQYF. As DNA, the CDR3 is TGCAGCGTTGCCGCGGGACTAGCGGGAGGCTCCTACGAGCAGTACTTC.

The rearrangement joins TRBV27 to TRBJ2-3; 11 bases line up with TRBD2. V lost 6 bases and J lost 0; bases outside the gene matches: 11. Germline values: CDR1 MNHEY, CDR2 SMNVEV (reference sequence). This CDR3 comprises 18 residues. CDR3 nucleotides: TGTGCCAGCAGCCGCGCGACTAGCGGGACGCGTAGCACAGATACGCAGTATTTT. It translates to CASSRATSGTRSTDTQYF.

A few counts support this clone. Other DNA sequences within the sample encode an identical CDR3. V is TRBV4-2 and J is TRBJ1-1; D is undetermined. Germline-derived CDR1 and CDR2 are LGHNA and YNFKEQ. Between the trimmed V and J ends, which lost 2 bases and 1 base, there was a span of 5 bases. This CDR3 region has 13 residues. The CDR3 is CASSQTGNTEAFF. The CDR3 region has the DNA TGTGCCAGCAGCCAAACCGGGAACACTGAAGCTTTCTTT.

This clone was counted a few times. V and J are TRBV6-1 and TRBJ1-2; D is possibly TRBD1 (6 bases). In germline, CDR1 is MNHNS, CDR2 SASEGT. V was cut by 2 bases and J by 3 bases, with 16 bases left in between. The CDR3 has 16 amino acids. The CDR3 DNA sequence: TGTGCCAGCAGTGAACAGCCAGGGGCTTTCGACTATGGCTACACCTTC. This gives the protein CASSEQPGAFDYGYTF.

This clone was observed a single time. The chain recombines TRBV6-5 with TRBJ1-2, with 7 bases that match TRBD1. The CDR3 covers 15 residues. The V gene end was trimmed by 0 bases and the J gene end by 5 bases; junction bases not matched to a gene: 6. Germline CDR1 is MNHEY and CDR2 is SVGAGI. CDR3 bases: TGTGCCAGCAGTTACTCGACAGGGTGGGTTTATGGCTACACCTTC. Protein sequence: CASSYSTGWVYGYTF.

The chain links TRBV28 to TRBJ2-2; tentatively, D is TRBD2 (5 bases). The ends were cut back, 6 bases at V and 6 bases at J, with 11 bases in the middle. The CDR3 is made up of 13 amino acids. The V gene's germline CDR1 is MDHEN and CDR2 SYDVKM. CDR3 loop: CASSLQAAGELFF. CDR3 DNA sequence: TGTGCCAGCAGCTTACAAGCGGCCGGGGAGCTGTTTTTT.

This chain joins TRBV4-1 and TRBJ2-5; 9 nucleotides match TRBD1. Germline loops: CDR1 MGHRA, CDR2 YSYEKL. The CDR3 is made up of 15 amino acids. V dropped 4 bases and J dropped 2; count of bases not matched to a gene: 5. Here the CDR3 reads CASSPGQGSQETQYF. The CDR3 nucleotides read TGCGCCAGCAGCCCGGGACAGGGATCTCAAGAGACCCAGTACTTC.

The chain recombines TRBV6-5 with TRBJ2-7, with 11 nucleotides matching TRBD1. Germline loops: CDR1 MNHEY, CDR2 SVGAGI. This CDR3 has 14 residues. J lost 2 bases, V lost 6 bases, and 3 bases had no gene match. This CDR3 is CASSRGQGAYEQYF. In DNA, the CDR3 is TGTGCCAGCAGCCGGGGACAGGGGGCCTACGAGCAGTACTTC.

The rearrangement joins TRBV6-1 to TRBJ1-1; D gene uncertain. The CDR3 runs 15 residues. The V and J ends lost 1 base and 3 bases respectively, with 12 bases between them. Germline CDR1 reads MNHNS; CDR2 reads SASEGT. As DNA, the CDR3 is TGTGCCAGCAGTGAAGGGTGGAACGGGTACACTGAAGCTTTCTTT. Translated, it gives CASSEGWNGYTEAFF.

The V gene is TRBV7-8, the J gene TRBJ1-5, with D unclear. The CDR3 has 13 residues. Germline CDR1 SGHVS, CDR2 FQNEAQ. V shed 0 bases and J shed 7 bases, with 7 bases lying between them. DNA of the CDR3: TGTGCCAGCAGCTTAGCAAGGGAGCAGCCCCAGCATTTT. Translation: CASSLAREQPQHF.

This clone was detected a few times. The rearrangement uses TRBV18 and TRBJ2-1; no clear D. Germline loops: CDR1 KGHSH, CDR2 LQKENI. V lost 6 bases to trimming and J lost 9 bases, with 6 bases between them. This CDR3 spans 10 amino acids. The CDR3 nucleotides are TGTGCCAGCTCTGTCGGTGAGCAGTTCTTC. This codes for CASSVGEQFF.

The genes are TRBV28 and TRBJ2-7, with 9 nucleotides matching TRBD2. Germline assignment: CDR1 MDHEN and CDR2 SYDVKM. This CDR3 is 18 amino acids long. V gave up 6 bases and J gave up 4 bases; unmatched junction bases: 19. CDR3 amino acids: CASSSEGGLAGVRYEQYF. In DNA, the CDR3 is TGTGCCAGCAGCTCGGAGGGGGGATTAGCGGGAGTACGGTACGAGCAGTACTTC.

The chain links TRBV11-2 to TRBJ2-7, with 7 positions matching TRBD2. Trimming removed 3 bases from V and 4 bases from J; junction bases left unmatched: 6. The CDR3 length is 14 residues. Per germline, CDR1 SGHAT and CDR2 FQNNGV. The CDR3 loop is CASSFWAGRYEQYF. DNA of the CDR3: TGTGCCAGCAGCTTTTGGGCCGGGAGGTACGAGCAGTACTTC. Supplemented by reference TRBV11-2 and TRBJ2-7, the full variable domain reads EAGVAQSPRYKIIEKRQSVAFWCNPISGHATLYWYQQILGQGPKLLIQFQNNGVVDDSQLPKDRFSAERLKGVDSTLKIQPAKLEDSAVYLCASSFWAGRYEQYFGPGTRLTVT.

This clone was counted a few times. The chain couples TRBV7-2 to TRBJ1-2; 9 bases match TRBD1. This CDR3 is built from 14 residues. V was pared by 4 bases and J by 6 bases, with 6 bases of the junction left unmatched. Germline V lookup: CDR1 SGHTA, CDR2 FQGNSA. CDR3 bases: TGTGCCAGCAGCTCGGGACAGGGAGTGAATGGCTACACCTTC. Encoded protein: CASSSGQGVNGYTF.

The chain has TRBV5-1 and TRBJ1-1, with D uncertain. With 1 base removed from V and 5 bases from J, the gap between germline ends came to 24 bases. This CDR3 contains 18 residues. Germline V gene lookup returns CDR1 SGHRS and CDR2 YFSETQ. The CDR3 sequence is CASSLSGSLGSTQTEAFF. The CDR3 DNA follows: TGCGCCAGCAGCTTGTCCGGGTCGTTGGGCAGCACTCAAACTGAAGCTTTCTTT.

V and J are TRBV5-1 and TRBJ2-7; D is unresolved. There are 15 residues in the CDR3. V was shortened by 0 bases and J by 6 bases, with 16 bases between the two germline ends. CDR1 is SGHRS and CDR2 is YFSETQ in the germline V gene. The CDR3 is CASSLEIDPFREQYF. DNA for the CDR3: TGCGCCAGCAGCTTGGAAATAGACCCCTTTCGCGAGCAGTACTTC.

This clone was recorded a few times. The chain combines TRBV28 with TRBJ2-7; 12 bases are shared with TRBD2. The CDR3 is 15 residues long. V dropped 5 bases and J dropped 2; count of bases not matched to a gene: 4. Germline V gene lookup returns CDR1 MDHEN and CDR2 SYDVKM. The chain's CDR3 is CASSIGTSGPYEQYF. The CDR3 bases are TGTGCCAGCAGTATAGGGACTAGCGGGCCCTACGAGCAGTACTTC.

In its sample, this clone was seen a few times. The V call is TRBV27, the J call TRBJ2-1; 12 bases align to TRBD2. The CDR3 contains 16 residues. V trimming: 5 bases; J trimming: 1 base; junction bases outside the gene matches: 3. CDR1 MNHEY and CDR2 SMNVEV come from the germline V gene (reference sequence). The CDR3 DNA is TGTGCCAGCAGTCCCCTAGCGGGAGGGTCCTACAATGAGCAGTTCTTC. It yields the protein CASSPLAGGSYNEQFF.

This clone has more than one count but fewer than ten. The CDR3 DNA reads as TGTGCCAGCAGTGGTTATCTTATGACAGGGAAGGGGACCGGGGAGCTGTTTTTT. This sequence encodes CASSGYLMTGKGTGELFF. This sequence joins TRBV6-1 and TRBJ2-2, with 7 nucleotides matching TRBD1. This CDR3 is built from 18 residues. Trimming took 4 bases from V and 5 from J; bases not matched to a gene: 16. In germline, CDR1 is MNHNS, CDR2 SASEGT.

The chain combines TRBV4-2 with TRBJ2-7; D gene unclear. Germline lookup yields CDR1 LGHNA and CDR2 YNFKEQ. Trimming took 4 bases from V and 3 from J, leaving 16 bases between them. The CDR3 length is 15 residues. The CDR3 DNA reads as TGTGCCAGCAGCCTCTTAGGGCCCGGATTCTACGAGCAGTACTTC. Translation gives CASSLLGPGFYEQYF.

This chain links TRBV27 with TRBJ2-6, with 9 positions matching TRBD1. Germline assignment: CDR1 MNHEY and CDR2 SMNVEV (reference sequence). V lost 6 bases to trimming and J lost 4 bases; unmatched junction nucleotides: 7. CDR3 length: 16 amino acids. The CDR3 DNA follows: TGTGCCAGCAGGAACAGGGGGCAATCGGGGGCCAACGTCCTGACTTTC. Protein sequence: CASRNRGQSGANVLTF. The variable domain in full, with the rest retrieved from reference TRBV27 and TRBJ2-6, is EAQVTQNPRYLITVTGKKLTVTCSQNMNHEYMSWYRQDPGLGLRQIYYSMNVEVTDKGDVPEGYKVSRKEKRNFPLILESPSPNQTSLYFCASRNRGQSGANVLTFGAGSRLTVL.

The chain carries TRBV5-6 and TRBJ2-5, with a tentative D call TRBD2 (6 bases). CDR1 SGHDT and CDR2 YYEEEE come from the germline V gene. This CDR3 spans 12 amino acids. V was clipped by 3 bases and J by 7 bases, with 10 bases between them. The CDR3 DNA reads TGTGCCAGCAGCTATAGCGGCGGGACCCAGTACTTC. This sequence encodes CASSYSGGTQYF.

This clone occurred once. The gene calls are TRBV19 and TRBJ1-1; TRBD1 matches 8 bases. The J segment lost 0 bases and the V segment lost 3 bases, leaving 15 bases of the junction unmatched. CDR3 length equals 19 residues. In germline, CDR1 is LNHDA, CDR2 SQIVND (reference sequence). The CDR3 loop is CASSIISGTGAFMNTEAFF. The CDR3 DNA is TGTGCCAGTAGTATTATCTCCGGGACAGGAGCTTTTATGAACACTGAAGCTTTCTTT.

The rearrangement uses TRBV27 and TRBJ2-3; the D gene is possibly TRBD2 (6 bases). Deletions cut 3 bases from V and 2 bases from J, with 9 bases between. The germline V gene encodes CDR1 MNHEY and CDR2 SMNVEV (reference sequence). CDR3 size: 14 residues. The CDR3 DNA follows: TGTGCCAGCAGTTTGAGCGGGCACACAGATACGCAGTATTTT. It is translated as CASSLSGHTDTQYF.

J is TRBJ1-2 and V is TRBV27; TRBD1 matches at 9 bases. This CDR3 spans 16 amino acids. The germline V gene encodes CDR1 MNHEY and CDR2 SMNVEV (reference sequence). V dropped 8 bases and J dropped 3; count of bases not matched to a gene: 13. The CDR3 bases are TGTGCCAGCTCCGGGACAGGGCGTCACGCTGACTATGGCTACACCTTC. This encodes CASSGTGRHADYGYTF.